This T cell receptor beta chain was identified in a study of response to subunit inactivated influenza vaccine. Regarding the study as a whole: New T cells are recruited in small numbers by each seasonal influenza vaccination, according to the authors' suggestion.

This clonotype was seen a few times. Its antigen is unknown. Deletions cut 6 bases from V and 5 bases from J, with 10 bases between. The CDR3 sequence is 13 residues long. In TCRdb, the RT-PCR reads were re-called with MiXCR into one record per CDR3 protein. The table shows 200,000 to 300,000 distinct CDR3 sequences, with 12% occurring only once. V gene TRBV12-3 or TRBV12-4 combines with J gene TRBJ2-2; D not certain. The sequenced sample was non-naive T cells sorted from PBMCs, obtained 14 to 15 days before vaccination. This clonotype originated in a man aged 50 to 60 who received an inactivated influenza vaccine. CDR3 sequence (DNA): TGTGCCAGCAGATACCGTAGAACCGGGGAGCTGTTTTTT. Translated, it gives CASRYRRTGELFF.